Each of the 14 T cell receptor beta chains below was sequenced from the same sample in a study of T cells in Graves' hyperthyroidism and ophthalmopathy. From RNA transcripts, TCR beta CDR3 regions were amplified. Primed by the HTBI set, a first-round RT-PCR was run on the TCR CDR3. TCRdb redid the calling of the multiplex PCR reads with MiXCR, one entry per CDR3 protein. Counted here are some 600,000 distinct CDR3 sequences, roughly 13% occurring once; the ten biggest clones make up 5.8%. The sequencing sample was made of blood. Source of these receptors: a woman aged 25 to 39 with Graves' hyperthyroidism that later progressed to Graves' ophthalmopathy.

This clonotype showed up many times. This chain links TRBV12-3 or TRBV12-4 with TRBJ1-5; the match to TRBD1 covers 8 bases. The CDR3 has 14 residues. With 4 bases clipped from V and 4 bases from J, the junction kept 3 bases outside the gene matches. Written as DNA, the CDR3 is TGTGCCAGCAGTTCCAGACAGGGGAATCAGCCCCAGCATTTT. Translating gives CASSSRQGNQPQHF.

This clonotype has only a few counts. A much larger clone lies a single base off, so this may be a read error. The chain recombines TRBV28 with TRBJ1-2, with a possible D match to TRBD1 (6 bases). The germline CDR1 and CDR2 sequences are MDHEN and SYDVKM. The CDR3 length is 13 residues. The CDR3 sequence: CASGQPINYGYAF. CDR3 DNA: TGTGCCAGTGGACAGCCGATAAACTATGGCTACGCCTTC.

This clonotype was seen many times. CDR3 amino acids: CASTSGGYPVGEQFF. The CDR3 bases are TGTGCCAGCACCTCCGGAGGTTATCCAGTCGGTGAGCAGTTCTTC. The V call is TRBV27, the J call TRBJ2-1; D is possibly TRBD2 (5 bases). The germline V gene has CDR1 MNHEY and CDR2 SMNVEV (reference sequence). V lost 7 bases to trimming and J lost 9 bases, with 22 bases between them. This CDR3 region has 15 residues.

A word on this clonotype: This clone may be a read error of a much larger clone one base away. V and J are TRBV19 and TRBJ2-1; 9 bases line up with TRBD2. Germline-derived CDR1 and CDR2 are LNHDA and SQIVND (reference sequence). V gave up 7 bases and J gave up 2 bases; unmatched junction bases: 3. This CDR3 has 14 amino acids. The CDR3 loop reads CASIAGAAYNEQFF. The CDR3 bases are TGTGCCAGTATAGCGGGAGCGGCCTACAATGAGCAGTTCTTC. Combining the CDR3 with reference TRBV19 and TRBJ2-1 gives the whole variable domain DGGITQSPKYLFRKEGQNVTLSCEQNLNHDAMYWYRQDPGQGLRLIYYSQIVNDFQKGDIAEGYSVSREKKESFPLTVTSAQKNPTAFYLCASIAGAAYNEQFFGPGTRLTVL.

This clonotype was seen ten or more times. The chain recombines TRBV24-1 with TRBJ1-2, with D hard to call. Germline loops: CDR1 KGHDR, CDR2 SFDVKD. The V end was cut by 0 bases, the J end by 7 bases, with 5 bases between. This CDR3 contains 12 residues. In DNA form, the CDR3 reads TGTGCCACCAGTGATTTGCTATTTGGCTACACCTTC. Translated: CATSDLLFGYTF.

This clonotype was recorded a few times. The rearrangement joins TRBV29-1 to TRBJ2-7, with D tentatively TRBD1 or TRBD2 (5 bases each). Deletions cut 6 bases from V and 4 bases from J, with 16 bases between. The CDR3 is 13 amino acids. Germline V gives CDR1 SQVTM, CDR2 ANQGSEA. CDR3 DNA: TGCAGCGTAACCGGGACCGTCGTTTACGAGCAGTACTTC. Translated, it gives CSVTGTVVYEQYF.

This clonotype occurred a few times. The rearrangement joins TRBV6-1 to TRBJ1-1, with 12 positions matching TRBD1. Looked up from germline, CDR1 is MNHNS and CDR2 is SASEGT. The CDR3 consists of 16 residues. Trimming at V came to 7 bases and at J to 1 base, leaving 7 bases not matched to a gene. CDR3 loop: CASTRGTGGANTEAFF. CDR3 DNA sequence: TGTGCCAGCACCAGAGGGACAGGGGGCGCGAACACTGAAGCTTTCTTT.

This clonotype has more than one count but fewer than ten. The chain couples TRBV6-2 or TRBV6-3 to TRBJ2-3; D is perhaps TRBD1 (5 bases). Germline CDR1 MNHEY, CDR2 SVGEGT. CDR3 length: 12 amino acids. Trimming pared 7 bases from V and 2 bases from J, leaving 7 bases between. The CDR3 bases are TGTGCCAGCAAGACAGCCACAGATACGCAGTATTTT. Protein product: CASKTATDTQYF.

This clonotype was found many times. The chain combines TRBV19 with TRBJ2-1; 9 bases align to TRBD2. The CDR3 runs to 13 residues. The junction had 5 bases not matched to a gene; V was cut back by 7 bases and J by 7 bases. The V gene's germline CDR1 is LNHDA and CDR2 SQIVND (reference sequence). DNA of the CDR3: TGTGCCAGTATGCTAGCGGGAAGGAATGAGCAGTTCTTC. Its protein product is CASMLAGRNEQFF. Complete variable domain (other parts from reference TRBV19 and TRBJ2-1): DGGITQSPKYLFRKEGQNVTLSCEQNLNHDAMYWYRQDPGQGLRLIYYSQIVNDFQKGDIAEGYSVSREKKESFPLTVTSAQKNPTAFYLCASMLAGRNEQFFGPGTRLTVL.

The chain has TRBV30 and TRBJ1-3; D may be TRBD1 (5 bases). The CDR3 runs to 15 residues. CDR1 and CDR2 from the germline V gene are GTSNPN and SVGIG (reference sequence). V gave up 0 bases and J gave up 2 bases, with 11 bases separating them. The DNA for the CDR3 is TGTGCCTGGAGTGTATTGGGGGTTGCTGGAAACACCATATATTTT. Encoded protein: CAWSVLGVAGNTIYF.

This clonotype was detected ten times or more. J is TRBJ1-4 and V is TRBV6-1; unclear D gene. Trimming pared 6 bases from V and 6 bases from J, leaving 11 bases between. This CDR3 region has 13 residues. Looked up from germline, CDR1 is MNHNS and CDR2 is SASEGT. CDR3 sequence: CASSSGRDEKLFF. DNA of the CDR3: TGTGCCAGCAGCTCCGGGAGGGATGAAAAACTGTTTTTT.

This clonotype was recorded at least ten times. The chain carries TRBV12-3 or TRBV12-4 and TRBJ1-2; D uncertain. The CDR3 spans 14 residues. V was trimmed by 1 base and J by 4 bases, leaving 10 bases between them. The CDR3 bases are TGTGCCAGCAGTTTAGTGACGGACTCCTATGGCTACACCTTC. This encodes CASSLVTDSYGYTF.

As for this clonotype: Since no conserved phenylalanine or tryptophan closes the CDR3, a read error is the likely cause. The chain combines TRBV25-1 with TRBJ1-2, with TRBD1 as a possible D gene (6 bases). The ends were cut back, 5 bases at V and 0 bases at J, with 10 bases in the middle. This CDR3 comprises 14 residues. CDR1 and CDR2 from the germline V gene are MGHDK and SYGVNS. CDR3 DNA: TGTGCCAGCAGTCCACGGGGGCCTAACTATGGCTACACCTCC. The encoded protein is CASSPRGPNYGYTS.

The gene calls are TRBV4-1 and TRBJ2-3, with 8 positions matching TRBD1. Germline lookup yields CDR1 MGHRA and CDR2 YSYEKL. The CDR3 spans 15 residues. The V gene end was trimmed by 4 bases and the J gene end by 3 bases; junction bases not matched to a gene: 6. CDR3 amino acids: CASSRRDRQTDTQYF. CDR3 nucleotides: TGCGCCAGCAGCCGACGGGACAGGCAAACAGATACGCAGTATTTT.